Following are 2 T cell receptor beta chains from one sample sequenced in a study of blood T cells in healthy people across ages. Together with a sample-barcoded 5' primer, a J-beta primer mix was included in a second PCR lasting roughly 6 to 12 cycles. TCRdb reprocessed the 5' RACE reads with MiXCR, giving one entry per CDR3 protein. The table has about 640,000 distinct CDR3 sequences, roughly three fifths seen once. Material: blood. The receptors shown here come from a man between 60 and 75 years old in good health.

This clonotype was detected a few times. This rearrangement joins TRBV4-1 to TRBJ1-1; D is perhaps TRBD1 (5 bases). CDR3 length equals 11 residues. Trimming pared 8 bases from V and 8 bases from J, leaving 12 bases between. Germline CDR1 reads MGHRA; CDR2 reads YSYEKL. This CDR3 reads CASGGDTEAFF. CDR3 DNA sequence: TGCGCCAGCGGGGGAGATACCGAAGCTTTCTTT.

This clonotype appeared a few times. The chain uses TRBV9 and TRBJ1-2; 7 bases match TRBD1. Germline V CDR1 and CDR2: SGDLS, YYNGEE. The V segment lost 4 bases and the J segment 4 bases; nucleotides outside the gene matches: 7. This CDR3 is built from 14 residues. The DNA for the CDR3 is TGTGCCAGCAGCCCGGACAGGACCGGCTATGGCTACACCTTC. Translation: CASSPDRTGYGYTF.